The present T cell receptor beta chain was sequenced within a study of cytomegalovirus exposure and HLA in healthy donors (dated by TCRdb to about 2017). For context, the study as a whole: According to a later analysis, one platform produced both the roughly 130 validation repertoires and the 550 to 800 repertoires of the first cohort. The study aimed to test whether signatures of past pathogen exposure could be identified by cataloging public T cell receptors. Besides the first cohort of more than 650 subjects, a separate validation cohort made up of 120 different subjects was used. To predict cytomegalovirus infection status, the study brought together high-throughput TCR immunosequencing, statistical association of individual TCRs with disease status, and machine learning. Paper-wide results and their limitations: While some public TCRs were present in many individuals, most TCR sequences turned up only very rarely across donors. The validation cohort had no HLA typing available for a later analysis, so co-occurrence within that cohort was assessed over all 120 repertoires. The study gave a list of some 150 TCR beta chains associated with cytomegalovirus. It was suggested by the authors that the approach could potentially be generalized to other disease states and immunological phenotypes. Subsequent analysis determined that TCRs grouped into clusters in the first cohort also showed a tendency toward co-occurrence across the approximately 110 validation repertoires, and 94% of cluster scores exceeded 0. The classifier was reported to diagnose cytomegalovirus status with high specificity and sensitivity in both the original and validation cohorts. In vitro tests confirmed that a few of the cytomegalovirus-associated TCR beta chains recognize cytomegalovirus antigens.

Libraries were built with the immunoSEQ multiplex PCR assay. In the original analysis: A statistical classification framework was built to diagnose cytomegalovirus status from the catalog of TCR beta chain sequences. Not all clones reach the TCRdb copy of this immuneACCESS table, which keeps in-frame sequences only. Checked studies attribute under half of the gap to unresolved V genes and leave the rest unexplained. V and J calls plus clone size are reproduced from that table; the DNA served to infer D and trimming. This sample gives over 250,000 clones in total; approximately 86% of them show up just once. The top ten clonotypes cover around 1% of the sample. The donors belonged to the validation cohort of 120 subjects, which was separate from the roughly 670-subject first cohort. This clone was seen a few times. Its cognate antigen has yet to be identified. Within one base of it there is no much larger clone, and no base qualities were kept.

CDR3 length: 13 amino acids, cysteine to phenylalanine. This entry keeps only the CDR3 DNA: 39 bases, framed from base 1. CDR1 and CDR2 (SGHAT, FQDESV) derive from the germline V gene (reference sequence). For this chain, trimming is 6 bases at the V end and 5 bases at the J end, and the number of junction bases without a gene match is 3. The receptor chain draws on TRBV11-1 and TRBJ2-2, with 7 junctional bases fitting TRBD1. This TCR came from a woman aged 18-29 years in good health and CMV-seronegative. The specimen sequenced was PBMCs. The CDR3 corresponds to CASRQQGTGELFF. The bases read TGTGCCAGCAGGCAACAGGGGACCGGGGAGCTGTTTTTT. Full variable domain (CDR3 extended with the reference TRBV11-1 and TRBJ2-2 proteins): EAEVAQSPRYKITEKSQAVAFWCDPISGHATLYWYRQILGQGPELLVQFQDESVVDDSQLPKDRFSAERLKGVDSTLKIQPAELGDSAMYLCASRQQGTGELFFGEGSRLTVL.